This T cell receptor (beta chain) appears in the sequencing data of a study of T cells after yellow fever vaccination. Study-level findings and limits: Although the secondary response was weaker, it peaked faster, at day 5 versus 15.

Concerning this clonotype: What it recognizes is unknown.

Trimming took off 5 bases at V and 3 bases at J, with 15 bases between the two ends. CDR3 length: 14 residues. CDR1 and CDR2 from the germline V gene are SGHRS and YFSETQ. TCRdb redid the calling of the 5' RACE reads with MiXCR, one entry per CDR3 protein. The table has around 550,000 distinct CDR3 sequences, about 19% seen once; the top ten hold approximately 14%. The sample consisted of PBMCs, taken 15 days after the yellow fever booster vaccination. The sequence was obtained from a man in his thirties or forties who received the YFV17D yellow fever vaccine. J is TRBJ2-7 and V is TRBV5-1; D remains ambiguous. The CDR3 DNA sequence: TGCGCCAGCAGAGCCGGGCCCGAGAACTACGAGCAGTACTTC. As protein: CASRAGPENYEQYF.